This is a list of T cell receptor beta chains from one sample in a study of cytomegalovirus exposure and HLA in healthy donors. The data were produced by immunoSEQ multiplex PCR, yet TCRdb's version contains in-frame clones alone and is incomplete. The table lists 200,000 or so clones, approximately 80% of them singletons. Sequenced: PBMCs. The receptor source for this set is a boy between 2 and 15 years old in good health and CMV-seronegative. The CDR3 runs from the conserved cysteine through the conserved F or W. The D gene is left open where the match is weak. Some rows have no size entry. The others give once, few or many, or a class for an expanded clone.

CASSPRNTGANTEAFF	TGTGCCAGCTCACCCCGAAACACAGGGGCCAACACTGAAGCTTTCTTT	NA	TRBV18	TRBJ1-1	TRBD1
CASSMTGDQPQHF	TGTGCCAGTAGTATGACAGGGGATCAGCCCCAGCATTTT	once	TRBV19	TRBJ1-5	TRBD1
CASSFTADNGYTF	TGTGCCAGCAGCTTCACGGCAGACAATGGCTACACCTTC	NA	TRBV7-8	TRBJ1-2	NA
CASSPPERKETQYF	TGTGCCAGCAGCCCCCCAGAACGAAAAGAGACCCAGTACTTC	once	TRBV7-2	TRBJ2-5	NA
CASSRLRGDTQYF	TGTGCCAGCAGCCGCCTCCGGGGGGATACGCAGTATTTT	NA	TRBV7-9	TRBJ2-3	NA
CASSQGHGDRSFYEQYF	TGCGCCAGCAGCCAAGGGCATGGGGACAGGTCATTCTACGAGCAGTACTTC	NA	TRBV4-3	TRBJ2-7	TRBD1
CASSVVAGGTDTQYF	TGTGCCAGCAGCGTAGTAGCGGGGGGAACAGATACGCAGTATTTT	once	TRBV9	TRBJ2-3	TRBD2
CASSLRRGGEQYF	TGTGCCAGCAGCTTAAGGCGGGGAGGCGAGCAGTACTTC	NA	TRBV13	TRBJ2-7	NA
CASSVSPGQGNIQYF	TGTGCCAGCAGCGTATCTCCGGGACAGGGAAACATTCAGTACTTC	NA	TRBV9	TRBJ2-4	TRBD1
CASSLVNGVEQYF	TGTGCCAGCAGTTTAGTAAACGGAGTCGAGCAGTACTTC	NA	TRBV27	TRBJ2-7	NA
CASSLAGQPQHF	TGTGCCAGCAGCTTAGCGGGCCAGCCCCAGCATTTT	NA	TRBV7-6	TRBJ1-5	NA
CSAPLQGASEAFF	TGCAGCGCGCCCTTACAGGGGGCCTCTGAAGCTTTCTTT	NA	TRBV29-1	TRBJ1-1	TRBD1
CASSFTGDEQFF	TGCGCCAGCAGCTTTACGGGGGATGAGCAGTTCTTC	NA	TRBV5-1	TRBJ2-1	NA
CASSLVGRGSQYF	TGCGCCAGCAGCTTGGTTGGGAGGGGATCGCAGTACTTC	few	TRBV5-1	TRBJ2-7	TRBD2
CASSDRQAPLYGYTF	TGTGCCAGCAGCGATCGACAGGCTCCCCTCTATGGCTACACCTTC	NA	TRBV9	TRBJ1-2	NA
CASSWSSGGETQYF	TGTGCCAGCAGCTGGAGTAGCGGGGGGGAGACCCAGTACTTC	NA	TRBV7-8	TRBJ2-5	TRBD2
CAISESGQLYEQYF	TGTGCCATCAGTGAGTCGGGACAGCTGTACGAGCAGTACTTC	NA	TRBV10-3	TRBJ2-7	TRBD1
CASSFHLGRGGSEQFF	TGTGCCAGCAGCTTTCACCTGGGACGGGGGGGATCTGAGCAGTTCTTC	NA	TRBV5-6	TRBJ2-1	TRBD2
CASSLGVGGSYNQPQHF	TGTGCCAGCAGCTTAGGAGTTGGAGGGTCATACAATCAGCCCCAGCATTTT	once	TRBV7-9	TRBJ1-5	NA
CASSLGDRGSYEQYF	TGTGCCAGCAGCTTGGGGGACAGGGGGTCCTACGAGCAGTACTTC	NA	TRBV5-6	TRBJ2-7	TRBD1
CASTFGGPGYTQYF	TGTGCCAGTACCTTCGGAGGGCCTGGGTATACGCAGTATTTT	NA	TRBV7-2	TRBJ2-3	NA
CATSREGQGAHYGYTF	TGTGCCACCAGCAGAGAGGGACAGGGGGCTCACTATGGCTACACCTTC	NA	TRBV15	TRBJ1-2	TRBD1
CASSRGQGTEQYF	TGTGCCAGCAGCCGTGGACAGGGTACCGAGCAGTACTTC	once	TRBV7-2	TRBJ2-7	TRBD1
CASSLDRGGTEAFF	TGTGCCAGCAGCTTGGACAGGGGGGGAACTGAAGCTTTCTTT	NA	TRBV5-6	TRBJ1-1	TRBD1
CASSLRGGGTEAFF	TGCGCCAGCAGCTTGCGGGGGGGTGGCACTGAAGCTTTCTTT	once	TRBV5-1	TRBJ1-1	NA
CATSRAGNYGYTF	TGTGCCACCAGCAGAGCGGGTAACTATGGCTACACCTTC	once	TRBV15	TRBJ1-2	NA
CASRSRAGGPSYEQYF	TGTGCCAGTAGATCTCGAGCGGGGGGGCCTTCCTACGAGCAGTACTTC	NA	TRBV19	TRBJ2-7	TRBD2
CASSQFGVHGYTF	TGCGCCAGCAGTCAATTCGGGGTTCATGGCTACACCTTC	NA	TRBV23-1	TRBJ1-2	NA
CASSFPGKINEQYF	TGTGCCAGCAGCTTCCCAGGAAAGATCAACGAGCAGTACTTC	NA	TRBV5-4	TRBJ2-7	NA
CASSPTVSGANVLTF	TGCGCCAGCAGTCCGACTGTCTCAGGGGCCAACGTCCTGACTTTC	NA	TRBV5-1	TRBJ2-6	NA
CAWSGDRGTGELFF	TGTGCCTGGAGTGGGGACAGGGGCACCGGGGAGCTGTTTTTT	NA	TRBV30	TRBJ2-2	TRBD1
CASSLEGGQRAFF	TGTGCCAGCAGCTTAGAGGGGGGGCAGAGAGCTTTCTTT	few	TRBV11-2	TRBJ1-1	NA
CASSARGGGTIQYF	TGTGCCAGCAGCGCCCGGGGGGGAGGGACCATTCAGTACTTC	NA	TRBV6-1	TRBJ2-4	TRBD2
CASRSRMGGARFF	TGTGCCAGCCGAAGTAGAATGGGCGGGGCCCGGTTTTTT	NA	TRBV5-3	TRBJ2-2	NA
CASSLAGTGTSRKAFF	TGTGCCAGCAGCTTAGCCGGGACAGGGACCAGCCGCAAAGCTTTCTTT	NA	TRBV7-2	TRBJ1-1	TRBD1
CASSLRQRNYGYTF	TGTGCCAGTAGTCTACGACAGCGAAACTATGGCTACACCTTC	NA	TRBV19	TRBJ1-2	NA
CASSSLGGAHYGYTF	TGCGCCAGCAGCTCGCTGGGTGGGGCCCACTATGGCTACACCTTC	few	TRBV5-1	TRBJ1-2	NA
CASKTVGRNTIYF	TGTGCCAGCAAAACGGTGGGCCGAAACACCATATATTTT	NA	TRBV6-5	TRBJ1-3	NA
CASSDPTGRNTEAFF	TGTGCCAGCAGCGACCCGACAGGTCGGAACACTGAAGCTTTCTTT	once	TRBV13	TRBJ1-1	NA
CASSIDLTVIRQFF	TGTGCCAGTAGTATAGACCTGACAGTTATCCGTCAGTTCTTC	NA	TRBV19	TRBJ2-1	NA
CASSRKSGGASADTQYF	TGTGCCAGCAGCCGAAAAAGCGGGGGGGCTAGCGCAGATACGCAGTATTTT	once	TRBV4-2	TRBJ2-3	TRBD2
CASSQASGVAGGYEQYF	TGTGCCAGCAGCCAAGCTAGCGGGGTAGCGGGGGGCTACGAGCAGTACTTC	NA	TRBV4-2	TRBJ2-7	TRBD2
CASSLVLGAEKLFF	TGTGCCAGCAGCTTAGTTTTAGGGGCCGAAAAACTGTTTTTT	NA	TRBV11-2	TRBJ1-4	NA
CASSQDRRGRTGELFF	TGCGCCAGCAGCCAAGACCGGCGGGGCCGTACCGGGGAGCTGTTTTTT	NA	TRBV4-3	TRBJ2-2	NA
CASSYRGLSNQPQHF	TGTGCCAGCAGCTACAGGGGTTTAAGCAATCAGCCCCAGCATTTT	NA	TRBV7-2	TRBJ1-5	TRBD1
CASSPDRGGGYTF	TGCGCCAGCAGCCCCGACAGGGGAGGCGGCTACACCTTC	NA	TRBV5-1	TRBJ1-2	TRBD1
CATSSKLGQGAHSYEQYF	TGTGCCACCAGCAGTAAATTGGGACAGGGGGCCCACTCCTACGAGCAGTACTTC	NA	TRBV15	TRBJ2-7	TRBD1